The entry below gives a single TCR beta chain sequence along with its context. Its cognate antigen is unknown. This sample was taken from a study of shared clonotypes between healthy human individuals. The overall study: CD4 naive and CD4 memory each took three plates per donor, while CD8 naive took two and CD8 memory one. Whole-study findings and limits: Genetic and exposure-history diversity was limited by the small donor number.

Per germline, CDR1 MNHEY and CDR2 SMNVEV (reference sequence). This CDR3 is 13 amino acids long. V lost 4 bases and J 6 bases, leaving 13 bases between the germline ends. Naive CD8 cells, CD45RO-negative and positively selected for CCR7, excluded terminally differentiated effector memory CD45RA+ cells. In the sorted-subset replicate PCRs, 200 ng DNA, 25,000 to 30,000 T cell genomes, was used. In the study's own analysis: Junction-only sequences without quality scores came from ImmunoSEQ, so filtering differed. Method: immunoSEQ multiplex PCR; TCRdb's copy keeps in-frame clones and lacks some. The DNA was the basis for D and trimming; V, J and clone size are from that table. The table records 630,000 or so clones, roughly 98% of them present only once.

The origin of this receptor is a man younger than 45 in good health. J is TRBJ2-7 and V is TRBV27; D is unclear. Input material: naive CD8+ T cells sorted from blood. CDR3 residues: CASSYSTATEQYF. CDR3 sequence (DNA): TGTGCCAGCAGTTATTCGACGGCTACCGAGCAGTACTTC.